Presented here are 16 T cell receptor beta chains from one specimen sequenced in a study of blood T cell repertoires in COVID-19. Only in-frame clones appear in the TCRdb table, and some are missing; sequencing was by immunoSEQ multiplex PCR. This sample carries 160,000 or so clones, 85% to 90% of them seen once, and the ten largest clones take around 15%. The sample taken for sequencing was peripheral blood. All receptors derive from a woman between 35 and 50 years old with acute or convalescent COVID-19.

V is TRBV5-1 and J is TRBJ1-6, with D tentatively TRBD1 (5 bases). Trimming cost V 6 bases and J 10 bases, with 17 bases left between them. In germline, CDR1 is SGHRS, CDR2 YFSETQ. This CDR3 spans 14 amino acids. CDR3 sequence (DNA): TGCGCCAGCAATATAGGAGGGGTCGGATCACCCCTCCACTTT. Its translation: CASNIGGVGSPLHF.

The genes are TRBV27 and TRBJ2-7, with D unresolved. Germline V lookup: CDR1 MNHEY, CDR2 SMNVEV (reference sequence). Trimming removed 7 bases from V and 3 bases from J, with 4 bases in between. This CDR3 comprises 10 residues. In nucleotides, the CDR3 is TGTGCCAGCATCTTCTACGAGCAGTACTTC. Its translation is CASIFYEQYF.

Only a few counts were recorded for this clone. The genes are TRBV7-6 and TRBJ1-6, with a weak D call TRBD1 (5 bases). With 4 bases removed from V and 3 bases from J, the gap between germline ends came to 16 bases. CDR1 and CDR2 (germline): SGHVS, FNYEAQ. This CDR3 comprises 17 residues. CDR3 region: CASSSLPGGNYNSPLHF. In DNA, the CDR3 is TGTGCCAGCAGCTCACTCCCCGGGGGAAACTATAATTCACCCCTCCACTTT.

This chain connects TRBV9 to TRBJ1-2, with D perhaps matching TRBD1 (5 bases). The CDR3 is made up of 15 amino acids. CDR1 is SGDLS, CDR2 YYNGEE, per germline. The V and J ends lost 2 bases and 2 bases respectively, with 13 bases between them. The CDR3 sequence: CASSVSGTYNYGYTF. The CDR3 nucleotides read TGTGCCAGCAGCGTCTCCGGGACTTACAACTATGGCTACACCTTC.

This clone was seen a single time. The chain joins TRBV27 to TRBJ2-5, with 8 bases identical to TRBD2. J lost 5 bases, V lost 3 bases, and 8 bases had no gene match. The CDR3 is 15 residues long. The germline V gene encodes CDR1 MNHEY and CDR2 SMNVEV (reference sequence). CDR3 DNA: TGTGCCAGCAGTTTCGGACTAGCAGACGTGGAGACCCAGTACTTC. This sequence encodes CASSFGLADVETQYF.

The rearrangement links TRBV10-3 to TRBJ1-5; D is uncertain. Trimming cost V 6 bases and J 5 bases, with 11 bases left between them. The CDR3 runs 13 residues. Germline loops: CDR1 ENHRY, CDR2 SYGVKD. The chain's CDR3 is CAIRNREDQPQHF. As DNA, the CDR3 is TGTGCCATCAGGAACCGGGAGGATCAGCCCCAGCATTTT.

This sequence joins TRBV6-5 and TRBJ2-7; no firm D call. CDR1 is MNHEY, CDR2 SVGAGI, per germline. The CDR3 length is 14 residues. V shed 6 bases and J shed 6 bases, with 18 bases lying between them. CDR3 sequence reads: CASSPARLSAEQYF. The DNA for the CDR3 is TGTGCCAGCAGCCCCGCAAGACTCAGCGCCGAGCAGTACTTC.

This rearrangement joins TRBV5-4 to TRBJ2-7; 8 nucleotides align to TRBD2. Germline trimming cut 3 bases from V and 3 bases from J; bases unmatched to any gene: 11. The CDR3 runs 16 residues. The germline V gene encodes CDR1 SGHNT and CDR2 YYREEE (reference sequence). CDR3 amino acids: CASSSLSSGTFYEQYF. DNA for the CDR3: TGTGCCAGCAGCTCCCTGAGTAGCGGGACCTTCTACGAGCAGTACTTC.

The DNA for the CDR3 is TGTGCCAGCAGCCAGGGTGGGACAGTCGGCTATGAGCAGTTCTTC. Encoded protein: CASSQGGTVGYEQFF. The rearrangement links TRBV3-1 (or the pseudogene TRBV3-2) to TRBJ2-1; 7 bases line up with TRBD1. V was clipped by 3 bases and J by 8 bases; unmatched bases: 10. The CDR3 is 15 residues long. Germline CDR1 is LGHDT and CDR2 is YNNKEL (reference sequence).

V gene TRBV7-9 combines with J gene TRBJ1-2; 7 bases align to TRBD1. Germline values: CDR1 SEHNR, CDR2 FQNEAQ (reference sequence). The CDR3 is 14 residues long. Germline trimming cut 4 bases from V and 5 bases from J; bases unmatched to any gene: 7. The DNA for the CDR3 is TGTGCCAGCAGCTCCCTCGACAGGGATTATGGCTACACCTTC. It is translated as CASSSLDRDYGYTF.

The chain links TRBV7-9 to TRBJ2-6, with a weak D call TRBD1 (6 bases). From germline, CDR1 is SEHNR and CDR2 FQNEAQ (reference sequence). This CDR3 region has 15 residues. Trimming removed 5 bases from V and 1 base from J, with 9 bases in between. The CDR3 spells CASSPTGSGANVLTF. CDR3 nucleotide sequence: TGTGCCAGCAGCCCTACAGGGTCTGGGGCCAACGTCCTGACTTTC.

The CDR3 protein is CASSEFTRGGEGYTF. In DNA, the CDR3 is TGTGCCAGCAGTGAATTTACCCGCGGGGGGGAAGGCTACACCTTC. V is TRBV2 and J is TRBJ1-2; D perhaps matches TRBD1 (5 bases). Deletions cut 2 bases from V and 8 bases from J, with 18 bases between. Germline lookup yields CDR1 SNHLY and CDR2 FYNNEI. This CDR3 spans 15 amino acids.

This chain joins TRBV11-2 and TRBJ2-7, with D uncertain. This CDR3 is built from 16 residues. V shed 0 bases and J shed 1 base, with 13 bases lying between them. Germline CDR1 SGHAT, CDR2 FQNNGV. CDR3 loop: CASSLEFNSVSYEQYF. CDR3 in DNA: TGTGCCAGCAGCTTAGAATTCAACAGTGTTTCCTACGAGCAGTACTTC.

The chain carries TRBV7-2 and TRBJ2-1, with a tentative D call TRBD2 (5 bases). V gave up 2 bases and J gave up 6 bases, with 5 bases separating them. The germline gives CDR1 SGHTA, CDR2 FQGNSA. The CDR3 extends over 12 amino acids. This CDR3 reads CASSLRGNEQFF. The CDR3 DNA reads TGTGCCAGCAGCTTACGGGGCAATGAGCAGTTCTTC.

The V and J genes are TRBV28 and TRBJ1-3, with D hard to call. V was clipped by 1 base and J by 3 bases, with 10 bases between them. CDR3 size: 15 residues. CDR1 MDHEN and CDR2 SYDVKM come from the germline V gene. The CDR3 region is CASSLSTDYGNTIYF. In nucleotides, the CDR3 is TGTGCCAGCAGTTTATCAACTGATTATGGAAACACCATATATTTT.

The V and J genes are TRBV18 and TRBJ2-1; 7 bases map to TRBD1. Per germline, CDR1 KGHSH and CDR2 LQKENI. V shed 2 bases and J 4 bases; nucleotides not matched to a gene: 5. The CDR3 covers 15 residues. Here the CDR3 reads CASSPNSGQYNEQFF. DNA of the CDR3: TGTGCCAGCTCACCAAATTCGGGACAGTACAATGAGCAGTTCTTC.